This T cell receptor (beta chain) emerged from a study of blood T cell repertoires in COVID-19. In germline, CDR1 is MNHEY, CDR2 SVGAGI. The CDR3 runs to 16 residues. After removal of 2 bases from V and 2 bases from J, the junction contained 5 bases not matched to a gene. The method was immunoSEQ multiplex PCR; TCRdb's version includes in-frame clones alone and lacks a portion of them. This sample has 150,000 or so clones, with 75% to 85% found just once. This chain joins TRBV6-5 and TRBJ2-5; 10 bases fit TRBD2. Input material: peripheral blood. The clonotype originates from a woman in her forties or fifties in a cohort sampled during active or convalescent COVID-19. The CDR3 DNA follows: TGTGCCAGCAGTTACAGTCTAGCGGGGGAACAAGAGACCCAGTACTTC. Protein sequence: CASSYSLAGEQETQYF.